This T cell receptor (beta chain) was retrieved from a study of shared clonotypes between healthy human individuals. Findings and caveats of the study: Non-shared clonotypes displayed generation probabilities falling below those of clonotypes present in all four donors. The low donor count limited represented genetic and exposure-history diversity.

Assay: immunoSEQ multiplex PCR; the TCRdb copy retains only in-frame clones and omits some. The data contain around 2.5 million clones, roughly 93% of them singletons. Concerning this clone: Its antigen remains unidentified.

Germline lookup yields CDR1 SGHNT and CDR2 YYREEE (reference sequence). J was trimmed by 6 bases and V by 4 bases; bases with no gene match: 10. The CDR3 consists of 15 residues. Into CD45RA+ naive and CD45RA-negative memory subsets, the CD4+ cells were split. The sequence derives from a man aged 18 to 30 in good health. Some clones in this sample may be carry-over from other donors' samples. This sequence joins TRBV5-4 and TRBJ1-1; TRBD1 matches at 9 bases. The sequencing sample was made of naive CD4+ T cells from PBMCs. Regarding subset: CD45RA+ positively selected. The CDR3 here is CASSPGTGMRSEAFF. The CDR3 bases are TGTGCCAGCAGCCCCGGGACAGGGATGAGGTCTGAAGCTTTCTTT.